The 7 T cell receptor beta chains reported below all come from one sample, sequenced in a study of blood T cell repertoires in COVID-19. Clones were sequenced by immunoSEQ multiplex PCR, and TCRdb holds only the in-frame ones, with some missing. The repertoire holds roughly 240,000 clones, with about 82% as singletons. The sequenced sample was PBMCs or T cells enriched from blood (not recorded which). The receptor source for this set is a woman in her forties or fifties who had recovered from COVID-19.

As concerns this clone: The same CDR3 arises from other DNA sequences in this sample as well. The chain joins TRBV9 to TRBJ1-1, with a weak D call TRBD1 (5 bases). V lost 2 bases and J lost 5, with 10 bases in between. The length of the CDR3 is 13 residues. Germline CDR1 reads SGDLS; CDR2 reads YYNGEE. CDR3 amino acids: CASSVFGGTEAFF. CDR3 nucleotides: TGTGCCAGCAGCGTTTTCGGGGGGACTGAAGCTTTCTTT.

This chain uses TRBV12-5 with TRBJ2-3; no reliable D call. V was cut by 3 bases and J by 2 bases, with 6 bases left in between. CDR3 length: 13 residues. Germline assignment: CDR1 LGHNT and CDR2 FRNRAP. Written as DNA, the CDR3 is TGTGCTAGTGGTTTCCTTCCCACAGATACGCAGTATTTT. It specifies CASGFLPTDTQYF.

The chain links TRBV11-1 to TRBJ1-2, with D tentatively TRBD1 (6 bases). The CDR3 is 13 amino acids. Per germline, CDR1 SGHAT and CDR2 FQDESV (reference sequence). The V and J ends lost 5 bases and 5 bases respectively, with 12 bases between them. This chain's CDR3 is CASSLQGSYGYTF. As DNA, the CDR3 is TGTGCCAGCAGCCTACAGGGTTCGTATGGCTACACCTTC.

The genes are TRBV25-1 and TRBJ2-1; TRBD1 agrees at 9 bases. This CDR3 spans 14 amino acids. V was pared by 8 bases and J by 6 bases, with 8 bases of the junction left unmatched. The germline CDR1 and CDR2 sequences are MGHDK and SYGVNS. The CDR3 nucleotides are TGTGCCAGCCGGGTGGACAGGGGTTCCAATGAGCAGTTCTTC. Its translation is CASRVDRGSNEQFF.

V and J are TRBV11-3 and TRBJ1-1; 7 bases match TRBD1. This CDR3 is 15 amino acids long. V shed 1 base and J 0 bases; nucleotides not matched to a gene: 2. Looked up from germline, CDR1 is SGHNT and CDR2 is YENEEA. The CDR3 sequence: CASSLGTGLNTEAFF. The CDR3 coding sequence is TGTGCCAGCAGCTTAGGGACAGGATTGAACACTGAAGCTTTCTTT.

This chain joins TRBV5-1 and TRBJ2-5, with TRBD2 matching over 11 bases. CDR1 and CDR2 (germline): SGHRS, YFSETQ. V lost 1 base and J lost 4; bases outside the gene matches: 3. The CDR3 covers 15 residues. The CDR3 loop reads CASSLTSGSLETQYF. CDR3 DNA: TGCGCCAGCAGCTTGACTAGCGGGAGTTTAGAGACCCAGTACTTC.

The CDR3 spells CASKQELSGELFF. For the CDR3, the DNA is TGTGCCAGCAAACAGGAACTATCCGGGGAGCTGTTTTTT. The J gene is TRBJ2-2, the V gene TRBV27, with D possibly being TRBD1 (5 bases). This CDR3 spans 13 amino acids. V was trimmed by 7 bases and J by 6 bases, leaving 12 bases between them. Germline CDR1 reads MNHEY; CDR2 reads SMNVEV (reference sequence).